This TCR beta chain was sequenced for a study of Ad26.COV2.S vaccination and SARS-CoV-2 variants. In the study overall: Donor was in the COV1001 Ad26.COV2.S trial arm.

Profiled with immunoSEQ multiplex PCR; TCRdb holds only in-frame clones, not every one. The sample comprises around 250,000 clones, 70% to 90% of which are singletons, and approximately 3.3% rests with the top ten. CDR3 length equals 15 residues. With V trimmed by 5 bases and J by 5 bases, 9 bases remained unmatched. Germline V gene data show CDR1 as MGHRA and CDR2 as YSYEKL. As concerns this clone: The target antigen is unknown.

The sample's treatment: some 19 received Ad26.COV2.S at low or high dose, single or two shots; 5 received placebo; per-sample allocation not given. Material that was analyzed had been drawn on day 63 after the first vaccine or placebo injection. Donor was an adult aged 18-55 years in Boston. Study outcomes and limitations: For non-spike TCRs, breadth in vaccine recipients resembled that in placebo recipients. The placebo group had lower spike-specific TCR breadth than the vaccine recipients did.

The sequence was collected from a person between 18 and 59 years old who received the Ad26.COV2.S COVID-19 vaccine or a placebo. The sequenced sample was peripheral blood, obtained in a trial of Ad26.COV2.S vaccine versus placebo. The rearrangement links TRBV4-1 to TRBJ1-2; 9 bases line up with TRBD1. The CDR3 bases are TGCGCCAGCAGCTATCCCGGGACAGGGAAATATGGCTACACCTTC. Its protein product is CASSYPGTGKYGYTF.